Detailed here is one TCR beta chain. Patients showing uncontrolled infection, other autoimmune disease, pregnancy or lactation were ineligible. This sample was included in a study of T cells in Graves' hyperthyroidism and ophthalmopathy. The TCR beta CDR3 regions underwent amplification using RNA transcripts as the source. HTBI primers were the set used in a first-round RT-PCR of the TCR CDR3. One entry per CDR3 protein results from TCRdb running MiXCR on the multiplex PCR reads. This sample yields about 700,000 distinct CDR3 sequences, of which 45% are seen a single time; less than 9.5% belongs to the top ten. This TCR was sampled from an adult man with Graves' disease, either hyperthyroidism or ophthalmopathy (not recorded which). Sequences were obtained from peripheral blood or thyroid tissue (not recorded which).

CDR3 DNA: TGTGCCAGCAGCCAAGAACAGGCGCAATCACCCCTCCACTTT. Its translation is CASSQEQAQSPLHF. The rearrangement joins TRBV4-2 to TRBJ1-6; TRBD1 might be the D (5 bases). Germline V CDR1 and CDR2: LGHNA, YNFKEQ. V dropped 0 bases and J dropped 10 bases, with 10 bases sitting between them. This CDR3 has 14 amino acids.